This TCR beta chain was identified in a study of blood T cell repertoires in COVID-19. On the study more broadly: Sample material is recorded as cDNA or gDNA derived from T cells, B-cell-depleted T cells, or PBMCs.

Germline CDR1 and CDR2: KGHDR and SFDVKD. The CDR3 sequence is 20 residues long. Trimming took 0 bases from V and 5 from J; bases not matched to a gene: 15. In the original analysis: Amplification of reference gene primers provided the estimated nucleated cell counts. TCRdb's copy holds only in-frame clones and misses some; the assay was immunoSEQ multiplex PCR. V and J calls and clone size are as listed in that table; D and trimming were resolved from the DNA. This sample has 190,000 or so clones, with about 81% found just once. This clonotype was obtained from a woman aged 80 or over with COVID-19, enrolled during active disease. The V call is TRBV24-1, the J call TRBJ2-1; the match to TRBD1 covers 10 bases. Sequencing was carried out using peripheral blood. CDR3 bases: TGTGCCACCAGTGATTTGTCTTTCGACAGGGGGCGGGAATGGGACAATGAGCAGTTCTTC. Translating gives CATSDLSFDRGREWDNEQFF.